The 24 T cell receptor beta chains below all came from one sample that was sequenced in a study of shared clonotypes between healthy human individuals. Some clones are missing from TCRdb's copy, which holds only in-frame ones; the method was immunoSEQ multiplex PCR. The sample gives approximately 2.1 million clones, more than 85% of which show up once; 0.39% is in the top ten. Sequencing input: naive CD4+ T cells from PBMCs. Stated subset: CD45RA+ positively selected. The receptor set was obtained from a man aged 18 to 30 in good health. Some clones in this sample may be carry-over from other donors' samples.

In DNA, the CDR3 is TGCGCCAGCAGCCAACAACTAGCGGGGGGCACCTACGAGCAGTACTTC. It specifies CASSQQLAGGTYEQYF. This rearrangement joins TRBV4-1 to TRBJ2-5, with 12 bases aligning to TRBD2. The assigned J gene may be wrong: the sequence end matches TRBJ2-7 better. This CDR3 is built from 16 residues. Germline loops: CDR1 MGHRA, CDR2 YSYEKL.

The chain employs TRBV5-1 and TRBJ2-5, with 15 bases aligning to TRBD2. The CDR3 loop spans 17 amino acids. Germline V gives CDR1 SGHRS, CDR2 YFSETQ. V lost 4 bases, J lost 4 bases, and 8 bases stayed unmatched. CDR3 DNA: TGCGCCAGCAGCCCCGGGACTAGCGGGAGGATGAGAGAGACCCAGTACTTC. The encoded protein is CASSPGTSGRMRETQYF.

The chain couples TRBV7-9 to TRBJ1-1; perhaps TRBD1 as D (6 bases). This CDR3 has 15 residues. In germline, CDR1 is SEHNR, CDR2 FQNEAQ (reference sequence). Trimming stripped 4 bases from V and 1 base from J, with 13 bases between. The DNA for the CDR3 is TGTGCCAGCAGCTCCCGGGGGGGGGCGAACACTGAAGCTTTCTTT. This gives the protein CASSSRGGANTEAFF. The full variable domain, its missing parts supplied by reference TRBV7-9 and TRBJ1-1, is DTGVSQNPRHKITKRGQNVTFRCDPISEHNRLYWYRQTLGQGPEFLTYFQNEAQLEKSRLLSDRFSAERPKGSFSTLEIQRTEQGDSAMYLCASSSRGGANTEAFFGQGTRLTVV.

V is TRBV4-3 and J is TRBJ2-3; no clear D. The CDR3 length is 15 residues. The V gene's germline CDR1 is LGHNA and CDR2 YSLEER. Trimming took 1 base from V and 2 from J, leaving 10 bases between them. The CDR3 sequence is CASSQGATPTDTQYF. The CDR3 DNA follows: TGCGCCAGCAGCCAAGGCGCCACCCCCACAGATACGCAGTATTTT.

The rearrangement links TRBV29-1 to TRBJ1-1; D is unresolved. This CDR3 has 15 residues. V gave up 4 bases and J gave up 1 base, with 16 bases separating them. The V gene's germline CDR1 is SQVTM and CDR2 ANQGSEA. CDR3 loop: CSVGWTGLRNTEAFF. For the CDR3, the DNA is TGCAGCGTTGGGTGGACTGGACTTAGGAACACTGAAGCTTTCTTT. The complete variable domain, with remaining parts taken from reference TRBV29-1 and TRBJ1-1, reads SAVISQKPSRDICQRGTSLTIQCQVDSQVTMMFWYRQQPGQSLTLIATANQGSEATYESGFVIDKFPISRPNLTFSTLTVSNMSPEDSSIYLCSVGWTGLRNTEAFFGQGTRLTVV.

Regarding this clone: Other DNA sequences in this specimen translate into the identical CDR3. The chain combines TRBV5-1 with TRBJ2-5; tentatively, D is TRBD1 (6 bases). Looked up from germline, CDR1 is SGHRS and CDR2 is YFSETQ. The CDR3 contains 13 residues. Trimming removed 3 bases from V and 4 bases from J, with 10 bases in between. CDR3 nucleotide sequence: TGCGCCAGCAGCTCCGGACAGCGAGAGACCCAGTACTTC. Protein: CASSSGQRETQYF. Full variable domain (missing parts from reference TRBV5-1 and TRBJ2-5): KAGVTQTPRYLIKTRGQQVTLSCSPISGHRSVSWYQQTPGQGLQFLFEYFSETQRNKGNFPGRFSGRQFSNSRSEMNVSTLELGDSALYLCASSSGQRETQYFGPGTRLLVL.

The V gene is TRBV7-8, the J gene TRBJ1-1; D uncertain. The V and J ends lost 4 bases and 3 bases respectively, with 6 bases between them. CDR1 SGHVS and CDR2 FQNEAQ come from the germline V gene. The length of the CDR3 is 12 residues. The CDR3 DNA follows: TGTGCCAGCAGCTACACAGACACTGAAGCTTTCTTT. Amino acids: CASSYTDTEAFF.

The chain is built from TRBV6-5 and TRBJ2-7, with 8 bases that match TRBD1. V lost 5 bases, J lost 5 bases, and 11 bases stayed unmatched. This CDR3 spans 15 amino acids. Germline CDR1 MNHEY, CDR2 SVGAGI. The CDR3 DNA reads TGTGCCAGCAGTAACAGGGGGTCCAATGCTCACGAGCAGTACTTC. This sequence encodes CASSNRGSNAHEQYF.

The chain has TRBV7-8 and TRBJ1-5, with D unclear. This CDR3 region has 15 residues. CDR1 and CDR2 (germline): SGHVS, FQNEAQ. V shed 0 bases and J shed 3 bases, with 9 bases lying between them. Here the CDR3 DNA reads TGTGCCAGCAGCTTAGCGTCACGTAACAATCAGCCCCAGCATTTT. It is translated as CASSLASRNNQPQHF.

The rearrangement links TRBV5-1 to TRBJ2-1; D is ambiguous. V lost 6 bases and J lost 0, with 10 bases in between. The CDR3 is 14 residues long. CDR1 SGHRS and CDR2 YFSETQ come from the germline V gene. In DNA, the CDR3 is TGCGCCAGCACCTCCGGTGACTCCTACAATGAGCAGTTCTTC. This sequence encodes CASTSGDSYNEQFF.

The chain is built from TRBV5-4 and TRBJ1-1; D is ambiguous. The CDR3 runs 13 residues. CDR1 and CDR2 from the germline V gene are SGHNT and YYREEE (reference sequence). Trimming stripped 0 bases from V and 7 bases from J, with 10 bases between. CDR3 amino acids: CASSLGAAGEAFF. The CDR3 region has the DNA TGTGCCAGCAGCTTGGGGGCGGCGGGTGAAGCTTTCTTT.

The rearrangement links TRBV2 to TRBJ1-2; tentative D call: TRBD1 (6 bases). Germline assignment: CDR1 SNHLY and CDR2 FYNNEI. V shed 5 bases and J shed 5 bases, with 12 bases lying between them. The CDR3 consists of 13 residues. The CDR3 here is CASSRGEAYGYTF. The DNA of the CDR3 is TGTGCCAGCAGTAGGGGGGAGGCTTATGGCTACACCTTC.

CDR3 amino acids: CASPDGEKLFF. The DNA for the CDR3 is TGCGCCAGCCCCGATGGCGAAAAACTGTTTTTT. The chain couples TRBV23-1 to TRBJ1-4, with D unclear. TRBV23-1 is known as an ORF, though its function is uncertain. V was cut by 8 bases and J by 8 bases, with 9 bases left in between. The CDR3 length is 11 residues.

This chain connects TRBV2 to TRBJ2-7, with TRBD1 matching over 10 bases. The V gene end was trimmed by 6 bases and the J gene end by 2 bases; junction bases not matched to a gene: 4. Germline V gene sequence: CDR1 SNHLY, CDR2 FYNNEI. The CDR3 consists of 14 residues. CDR3: CASRSGTGAYEQYF. In DNA form, the CDR3 reads TGTGCCAGCAGATCCGGGACAGGGGCCTACGAGCAGTACTTC.

V and J are TRBV30 and TRBJ2-2; 8 bases agree with TRBD1. Germline CDR1 is GTSNPN and CDR2 is SVGIG (reference sequence). The length of the CDR3 is 14 residues. CDR3: CAGRTGSNTGELFF. CDR3 DNA: TGTGCTGGAAGGACAGGGTCCAACACCGGGGAGCTGTTTTTT.

This clone was seen only once. The chain links TRBV27 to TRBJ2-1; the D gene is possibly TRBD2 (5 bases). Deletions cut 6 bases from V and 8 bases from J, with 20 bases between. The CDR3 has 15 residues. Germline CDR1 is MNHEY and CDR2 is SMNVEV (reference sequence). In DNA, the CDR3 is TGTGCCAGCAGCCCTCTAGCCGGTGCGATGGATGAGCAGTTCTTC. Its protein product is CASSPLAGAMDEQFF.

The chain is built from TRBV27 and TRBJ1-1; unclear D gene. V lost 4 bases and J 0 bases, leaving 9 bases between the germline ends. This CDR3 is 14 amino acids long. Germline lookup yields CDR1 MNHEY and CDR2 SMNVEV (reference sequence). As DNA, the CDR3 is TGTGCCAGCAGTTCGCCTAGTATGAACACTGAAGCTTTCTTT. It specifies CASSSPSMNTEAFF.

The J gene is TRBJ2-5, the V gene TRBV4-3, with D hard to call. The length of the CDR3 is 16 residues. The germline gives CDR1 LGHNA, CDR2 YSLEER. Trimming took 4 bases from V and 0 from J, leaving 15 bases between them. The CDR3 here is CASSLHPGRHQETQYF. CDR3 DNA sequence: TGCGCCAGCAGCCTCCACCCCGGGCGACACCAAGAGACCCAGTACTTC.

The chain combines TRBV27 with TRBJ2-7; 12 bases fit TRBD2. After removal of 2 bases from V and 1 base from J, the junction contained 9 bases not matched to a gene. Looked up from germline, CDR1 is MNHEY and CDR2 is SMNVEV (reference sequence). CDR3 length equals 18 residues. CDR3 amino acids: CASSLRATSGRFSYEQYF. The CDR3 bases are TGTGCCAGCAGTTTAAGGGCGACTAGCGGGAGATTTTCCTACGAGCAGTACTTC.

The rearrangement links TRBV19 to TRBJ2-7; TRBD2 matches at 9 bases. Trimming removed 6 bases from V and 0 bases from J; junction bases left unmatched: 3. Germline assignment: CDR1 LNHDA and CDR2 SQIVND (reference sequence). The CDR3 spans 14 residues. The CDR3 bases are TGTGCCAGTAGCAATAGCGGGAGCTCCTACGAGCAGTACTTC. Translating it yields CASSNSGSSYEQYF.

The V call is TRBV28, the J call TRBJ2-7; 7 bases match TRBD2. Germline V lookup: CDR1 MDHEN, CDR2 SYDVKM. V shed 7 bases and J 0 bases; nucleotides not matched to a gene: 9. The CDR3 loop spans 15 amino acids. The DNA for the CDR3 is TGTGCCAGCATCTTGGGGGGGGATAGCTCCTACGAGCAGTACTTC. As protein: CASILGGDSSYEQYF.

The J gene is TRBJ2-7, the V gene TRBV11-2, with D possibly matching TRBD2 (5 bases). CDR1 is SGHAT and CDR2 is FQNNGV in the germline V gene. The V and J ends lost 4 bases and 7 bases respectively, with 14 bases between them. The CDR3 is 13 residues long. The CDR3 sequence: CASSSLSGSEQYF. CDR3 nucleotides: TGTGCCAGCAGCTCCTTATCGGGAAGTGAGCAGTACTTC. Full variable domain (remainder filled in from reference TRBV11-2 and TRBJ2-7): EAGVAQSPRYKIIEKRQSVAFWCNPISGHATLYWYQQILGQGPKLLIQFQNNGVVDDSQLPKDRFSAERLKGVDSTLKIQPAKLEDSAVYLCASSSLSGSEQYFGPGTRLTVT.

The genes are TRBV6-5 and TRBJ2-5; D tentatively fits TRBD1 or TRBD2 (5 bases each). CDR3 size: 14 residues. Germline V gives CDR1 MNHEY, CDR2 SVGAGI. Between the trimmed V and J ends, which lost 0 bases and 5 bases, there was a span of 10 bases. The CDR3, as DNA: TGTGCCAGCAGTTACTCGGAGTGGGGGGAGACCCAGTACTTC. Its protein is CASSYSEWGETQYF.

The rearrangement joins TRBV11-1 to TRBJ2-2, with 8 bases fitting TRBD1. After removal of 5 bases from V and 6 bases from J, the junction contained 8 bases not matched to a gene. Germline CDR1 SGHAT, CDR2 FQDESV (reference sequence). CDR3 length equals 15 residues. CDR3 residues: CASSGGQGFAGELFF. CDR3 bases: TGTGCCAGCAGCGGTGGACAGGGTTTCGCCGGGGAGCTGTTTTTT.